Shown below are 21 T cell receptor beta chains from a single sample sequenced in a study of neurological immune-mediated disorders. MiXCR, run by TCRdb on the 5' RACE reads, gives a single entry per CDR3 protein. The top ten clones hold roughly an eighth of a sample with 60,000 to 75,000 distinct CDR3 sequences, more than 9.5% of them seen once. Documented time point: longitudinal time-point 2. Specimen: PBMCs. The receptors shown here come from a man in his thirties or forties in good health.

The V gene is TRBV5-4, the J gene TRBJ2-1; perhaps TRBD1 as D (5 bases). V lost 0 bases, J lost 10 bases, and 11 bases lay in between. CDR1 and CDR2 (germline): SGHNT, YYREEE (reference sequence). The CDR3 is made up of 13 amino acids. CDR3: CASSLVQENEQFF. CDR3 DNA sequence: TGTGCCAGCAGCTTGGTACAGGAGAACGAGCAGTTCTTC. The variable domain in full, with the rest retrieved from reference TRBV5-4 and TRBJ2-1, is ETGVTQSPTHLIKTRGQQVTLRCSSQSGHNTVSWYQQALGQGPQFIFQYYREEENGRGNFPPRFSGLQFPNYSSELNVNALELDDSALYLCASSLVQENEQFFGPGTRLTVL.

The sample holds many counts of this clonotype. This sequence joins TRBV5-1 and TRBJ1-5, with TRBD1 matching 7 bases. The trim removed 4 bases at V and 7 bases at J, leaving 8 bases unmatched. CDR1 and CDR2 (germline): SGHRS, YFSETQ. The CDR3 consists of 14 residues. CDR3 sequence (DNA): TGCGCCAGCAGCAGGGGACAGCCGGGGCAGCCCCAGCATTTT. It specifies CASSRGQPGQPQHF.

This clonotype has a count of ten or more. The chain has TRBV7-2 and TRBJ2-2; D is unresolved. This CDR3 region has 15 residues. V lost 2 bases and J lost 2, with 9 bases in between. Germline CDR1 is SGHTA and CDR2 is FQGNSA. CDR3 in DNA: TGTGCCAGCAGCTTATACGCTCAAAACACCGGGGAGCTGTTTTTT. Amino acids: CASSLYAQNTGELFF.

This clonotype was detected ten times or more. The chain joins TRBV28 to TRBJ2-7; 7 nucleotides match TRBD2. The CDR3 contains 17 residues. V trimming: 2 bases; J trimming: 2 bases; junction bases outside the gene matches: 12. Germline CDR1 and CDR2: MDHEN and SYDVKM. The CDR3 DNA sequence: TGTGCCAGCAGTTTAAGGGTCTATGAGCTAGCGGCCTACGAGCAGTACTTC. Amino acid sequence: CASSLRVYELAAYEQYF.

The table lists this clonotype with many counts. CDR3 DNA: TGCGCCAGCAACACCAAGGGAGGCTCAACTAATGAAAAACTGTTTTTT. Translating it yields CASNTKGGSTNEKLFF. This chain links TRBV4-1 with TRBJ1-4; no reliable D call. CDR1 and CDR2 from the germline V gene are MGHRA and YSYEKL. Trimming took 7 bases from V and 0 from J, leaving 15 bases between them. The CDR3 contains 16 residues.

The table lists this clonotype with many counts. The rearrangement uses TRBV4-1 and TRBJ2-2; either TRBD1 or TRBD2 may supply D (5 bases each). V lost 5 bases, J lost 2 bases, and 9 bases lay in between. Germline CDR1 and CDR2: MGHRA and YSYEKL. The CDR3 totals 14 residues. The CDR3 region has the DNA TGCGCCAGCAGCTTTCGGGGCAACACCGGGGAGCTGTTTTTT. Translating gives CASSFRGNTGELFF.

This chain joins TRBV12-3 or TRBV12-4 and TRBJ1-5; 7 bases align to TRBD1. CDR3 length: 17 amino acids. For the CDR3, the DNA is TGTGCTATCAGTTCAAAAGGGGCCGCAGGGACAGATCAGCCCCAGCATTTT. Its translation is CAISSKGAAGTDQPQHF.

The sample holds many counts of this clonotype. The chain uses TRBV20-1 and TRBJ2-7, with 11 bases lining up with TRBD1. This CDR3 region has 14 residues. CDR1 is DFQATT and CDR2 is SNEGSKA in the germline V gene (reference sequence). J gave up 2 bases and V 5 bases, and 5 bases lay outside the gene matches. CDR3 loop: CSAPGTGGPYEQYF. CDR3 nucleotide sequence: TGCAGTGCTCCCGGGACAGGGGGACCCTACGAGCAGTACTTC.

This clonotype occurred many times. This chain joins TRBV11-3 and TRBJ2-7; TRBD1 aligns across 9 bases. J gave up 5 bases and V 5 bases, and 13 bases lay outside the gene matches. Germline V CDR1 and CDR2: SGHNT, YENEEA. This CDR3 has 16 amino acids. In DNA, the CDR3 is TGTGCCAGCAGCCGTTGGGCCGGGACAGGGCCCGACGAGCAGTACTTC. Residues: CASSRWAGTGPDEQYF.

This clonotype was detected ten times or more. The chain couples TRBV7-3 to TRBJ2-5; 10 bases map to TRBD1. This CDR3 has 15 residues. Germline CDR1 and CDR2: SGHTA and FQGTGA. Losses at the gene ends were 5 bases for V and 4 bases for J; bases not matched to a gene: 7. The CDR3 bases are TGTGCCAGCAGCATGACAGGGGGCTTGGGAGAGACCCAGTACTTC. Residues: CASSMTGGLGETQYF.

This clonotype was observed at least ten times. The V and J genes are TRBV15 and TRBJ2-1; 8 bases align to TRBD1. The J segment lost 2 bases and the V segment lost 5 bases, leaving 2 bases of the junction unmatched. Germline V gene lookup returns CDR1 LNHNV and CDR2 YYDKDF (reference sequence). The CDR3 consists of 14 residues. The CDR3, as DNA: TGTGCCACCAGCGCGGACAGGGCCTACAATGAGCAGTTCTTC. Protein: CATSADRAYNEQFF.

This clonotype was observed at least ten times. The chain combines TRBV5-1 with TRBJ2-1, with 9 positions matching TRBD2. The germline V gene has CDR1 SGHRS and CDR2 YFSETQ. With V trimmed by 1 base and J by 3 bases, 2 bases remained unmatched. The CDR3 sequence is 15 residues long. Here the CDR3 DNA reads TGCGCCAGCAGCTTGTGGCGGGAGGGCTACAATGAGCAGTTCTTC. Encoded protein: CASSLWREGYNEQFF.

This clonotype was counted ten times or more. The V call is TRBV14, the J call TRBJ1-3; D is possibly TRBD1 (5 bases). Germline values: CDR1 SGHDN, CDR2 FVKESK. The CDR3 totals 16 residues. The V end was cut by 3 bases, the J end by 0 bases, with 12 bases between. DNA of the CDR3: TGTGCCAGCAGCCACCCGGGACTGTCCTCTGGAAACACCATATATTTT. Its protein product is CASSHPGLSSGNTIYF.

The sample holds many counts of this clonotype. The chain employs TRBV14 and TRBJ2-7; TRBD1 is a possible D gene (6 bases). Per germline, CDR1 SGHDN and CDR2 FVKESK. V was clipped by 4 bases and J by 6 bases, with 16 bases between them. This CDR3 has 14 residues. CDR3 protein: CASSRDNGHSEQYF. CDR3 DNA: TGTGCCAGCAGCCGGGACAATGGGCACTCCGAGCAGTACTTC. The full variable domain, in which reference TRBV14 and TRBJ2-7 provide the parts outside the CDR3, is EAGVTQFPSHSVIEKGQTVTLRCDPISGHDNLYWYRRVMGKEIKFLLHFVKESKQDESGMPNNRFLAERTGGTYSTLKVQPAELEDSGVYFCASSRDNGHSEQYFGPGTRLTVT.

There are many counts of this clonotype. The chain has TRBV5-1 and TRBJ2-5; possible D gene TRBD1, 6 bases. The CDR3 totals 14 residues. V was shortened by 4 bases and J by 5 bases, with 15 bases between the two germline ends. CDR1 SGHRS and CDR2 YFSETQ come from the germline V gene. The CDR3 sequence: CASSLTGFRETQYF. CDR3 nucleotides: TGCGCCAGCAGCCTAACAGGGTTTCGGGAGACCCAGTACTTC.

This clonotype has a count of ten or more. V gene TRBV9 combines with J gene TRBJ2-7; a possible D gene is TRBD1 (6 bases). This CDR3 has 15 amino acids. Germline lookup yields CDR1 SGDLS and CDR2 YYNGEE. V was clipped by 4 bases and J by 6 bases, with 20 bases between them. The CDR3 is CASSTAGTLGLEQYF. Here the CDR3 DNA reads TGTGCCAGCAGCACCGCCGGGACATTGGGGCTCGAGCAGTACTTC.

This clonotype was seen repeatedly, ten times or more. The chain uses TRBV10-3 and TRBJ2-7; D is perhaps TRBD1 (6 bases). The CDR3 contains 15 residues. Per germline, CDR1 ENHRY and CDR2 SYGVKD. Trimming shortened V by 7 bases and J by 1 base, and 17 bases separated the two germline ends. The CDR3, as DNA: TGTGCCATCAAATTGACAGGTGATGCGTCCTACGAGCAGTACTTC. Translated, it gives CAIKLTGDASYEQYF.

This clonotype was seen repeatedly, ten times or more. V and J are TRBV20-1 and TRBJ2-5; D call uncertain. Trimming cost V 5 bases and J 10 bases, with 14 bases left between them. From germline, CDR1 is DFQATT and CDR2 SNEGSKA (reference sequence). The CDR3 consists of 11 residues. The DNA for the CDR3 is TGCAGTGCTTTCCCCTCGGCGCACCAGTACTTC. Amino acid sequence: CSAFPSAHQYF.

The sample holds many counts of this clonotype. V and J are TRBV5-1 and TRBJ2-5; D remains unclear. Germline V gene sequence: CDR1 SGHRS, CDR2 YFSETQ. Trimming cost V 0 bases and J 2 bases, with 17 bases left between them. The CDR3 is 17 amino acids. CDR3: CASSLAYSSLPQETQYF. Here the CDR3 DNA reads TGCGCCAGCAGCTTGGCCTACTCCAGCCTTCCACAAGAGACCCAGTACTTC. The full variable domain, its missing parts supplied by reference TRBV5-1 and TRBJ2-5, is KAGVTQTPRYLIKTRGQQVTLSCSPISGHRSVSWYQQTPGQGLQFLFEYFSETQRNKGNFPGRFSGRQFSNSRSEMNVSTLELGDSALYLCASSLAYSSLPQETQYFGPGTRLLVL.

The chain couples TRBV20-1 to TRBJ1-1, with D maybe TRBD1 (5 bases). The CDR3 loop spans 15 amino acids. Germline lookup yields CDR1 DFQATT and CDR2 SNEGSKA (reference sequence). The CDR3: CRIIRDLGVGTEAFF. In DNA form, the CDR3 reads TGCAGAATAATCCGGGACCTAGGGGTCGGCACTGAAGCTTTCTTT.

The table lists this clonotype with many counts. This chain links TRBV7-2 with TRBJ2-7; D is uncertain. There are 12 residues in the CDR3. Trimming removed 5 bases from V and 5 bases from J, with 10 bases in between. CDR1 and CDR2 (germline): SGHTA, FQGNSA. For the CDR3, the DNA is TGTGCCAGCAGCCCCGGGTTCCACGAGCAGTACTTC. Residues: CASSPGFHEQYF.